This TCR beta chain is drawn from a study of regulatory T cells in long-lasting Graves disease. Assembly of TCR beta libraries relied on iRepertoire HTBI primers together with Arm-PCR of CDR3 regions. TCRdb re-derived calls from the multiplex PCR reads in MiXCR, one entry per CDR3 protein. The sample yields approximately 230,000 distinct CDR3 sequences, around 17% seen once. The time point was: newly diagnosed GD, antithyroid drugs for less than 3 months. Following extraction of RNA from PBMCs, that RNA was used to make the TCR library. In this sample, this clonotype turned up many times. This receptor was identified in a female donor with Graves disease. Sample: peripheral blood mononuclear cells (PBMCs), taken at new diagnosis, from a patient treated with antithyroid drugs.

DNA for the CDR3: TGTGCCAGCAGTGTAACCCGGGAAGAGACCCAGTACTTC. It is translated as CASSVTREETQYF. V usage is TRBV6-1 and J usage is TRBJ2-5; unclear D gene. Germline CDR1 MNHNS, CDR2 SASEGT. V shed 4 bases and J shed 3 bases, with 9 bases lying between them. CDR3 length equals 13 residues.